The rows below give T cell receptor beta chains drawn from one sample of a study of T cells after yellow fever vaccination. TCRdb independently ran MiXCR on the 5' RACE reads; one entry per CDR3 protein. The sample holds 300,000 to 400,000 distinct CDR3 sequences, around an eighth seen once. The sequenced sample was CD4+ T cells sorted from PBMCs, obtained 15 days after the yellow fever booster vaccination. Every receptor here comes from a man younger than 30 who received the YFV17D yellow fever vaccine. Each CDR3 is given without its conserved first and last residue. Clone sizes are given selectively: once, few, many, or a class where the clone is expanded.

J gene,clone size,V gene,CDR3 protein
TRBJ2-5,few,TRBV11-2,ASSLDSRETQY
TRBJ2-3,.,TRBV14,ASSQDLDFSTDTQY
TRBJ2-5,.,TRBV5-1,ASSLMYRKETQY
TRBJ1-2,few,TRBV6-6,ASSYRDRDNYGYT
TRBJ1-4,few,TRBV9,ASSFQGGTNEKLF
TRBJ2-4,many,TRBV5-1,ASSLAGNLPLIQY
TRBJ2-1,.,TRBV7-3,ASSLDGADYNEQF
TRBJ2-7,.,TRBV5-6,ASSLFYEQY
TRBJ2-5,few,TRBV7-2,ASSYQYGGETQY
TRBJ1-1,.,TRBV6-2/TRBV6-3,ASSYLLDRGNTEAF
TRBJ1-4,few,TRBV29-1,SVEEYGEKLF
TRBJ1-6,.,TRBV5-1,ASSLTVTNSPLH
TRBJ2-6,few,TRBV6-2/TRBV6-3,ASSHFSGSGANVLT
TRBJ2-1,few,TRBV2,ASRGAGEQF
TRBJ2-7,.,TRBV5-4,ASSLGLLGQAYEQY
TRBJ2-1,few,TRBV20-1,SARVAGSYNEQF
TRBJ2-2,few,TRBV9,ASSTLAGGPGELF
TRBJ2-1,.,TRBV18,ASSPYRDGEQF
TRBJ2-1,many,TRBV2,ASVSGGGAVLQF
TRBJ2-3,few,TRBV27,ASSFQFGAGTDTQY
TRBJ1-3,few,TRBV5-5,ASSFVGTGAGNTIY
TRBJ2-1,.,TRBV9,ASSVGLATADEQF
TRBJ2-6,.,TRBV11-2,ASSQYITGAGANVLT
TRBJ2-5,.,TRBV12-5,ASGLIGQSQETQY
TRBJ2-3,.,TRBV20-1,SASRGITDTQY
TRBJ2-1,few,TRBV6-5,ASSPRQGSNEQF
TRBJ2-2,few,TRBV20-1,SARSGAIGELF
TRBJ2-1,few,TRBV7-2,ASSPYRGSYNEQF
TRBJ1-5,.,TRBV12-3/TRBV12-4,ASSDRSSNQPQH
TRBJ2-4,.,TRBV11-3,ASSLDGGHQDIQY
TRBJ1-2,.,TRBV5-1,ASSFGQGLHGYT
TRBJ1-4,few,TRBV6-1,ASRTGGGTNEKLF
TRBJ2-7,few,TRBV7-2,ASSSPRTGIEQY
TRBJ2-5,few,TRBV5-1,ASSLALAGVQETQY
TRBJ2-5,.,TRBV4-2,ASSQDSAGGRETQY
TRBJ2-5,few,TRBV5-1,ASAEQETQY
TRBJ2-5,.,TRBV6-1,ASRDRTGQETQY
TRBJ1-4,.,TRBV6-5,ATNTGGSEKLF
TRBJ2-5,few,TRBV7-2,ASSLALAAGETQY
TRBJ1-3,.,TRBV4-3,ASSQEPGGRRNTIY
TRBJ2-1,few,TRBV5-6,ASSPRSGEQF
TRBJ1-2,.,TRBV7-9,ASSLRGGQGIPGYT
TRBJ2-5,.,TRBV20-1,SGTVRETQY
TRBJ2-5,many,TRBV2,ASSEAGLGGGPHKY
TRBJ1-2,.,TRBV9,ASSGDGYSNYGYT
TRBJ1-1,.,TRBV20-1,SAGIGDENTEAF
TRBJ1-5,many,TRBV12-3/TRBV12-4,ASSGSGSQPQH
TRBJ2-3,.,TRBV24-1,ATEGTSYPGTQY
TRBJ2-4,.,TRBV6-2/TRBV6-3,ASSETSGGNAKNIQY
TRBJ1-1,few,TRBV27,ASSDTPSLNTEAF
TRBJ2-6,few,TRBV15,ATSRDRRQGGPGANVLT